One sample yielded the 12 T cell receptor beta chains listed below, sequenced in a study of T cell repertoires in cytomegalovirus infection (dated by TCRdb to the late 2010s). The listed sequencing device is Illumina HiSeq 1500. TCRdb's own reprocessing of the public reads used fastp at Q25 and MiXCR and kept productive beta chains. Rows are combined by CDR3 protein, so each entry shows the most common genes and DNA. Recorded for this sample are more than 300,000 distinct CDR3 sequences; about 35% of them occurred a single time. The ten most abundant clones make up approximately 13% of the sample. The antigens these receptors bind are not known. The meaning of the sample's treatment or condition label: in vitro stimulation with specific CMV peptide epitopes to enrich CMV-specific T cells. The sample consisted of cultured PBMCs, taken from culture after CMV antigen stimulation. The receptor source for this set is a human donor in good health (CMV status not recorded). Some clones in this sample may be carry-over from other donors' samples.

The V call is TRBV6-8, the J call TRBJ2-5, with 9 bases identical to TRBD1. V lost 5 bases and J lost 4; bases outside the gene matches: 11. Germline CDR1 is MNHGY and CDR2 is SAAAGT. The CDR3 length is 16 residues. In DNA form, the CDR3 reads TGTGCCAGCAGTCCCCGGGACAGGGCCGGGTCAGAGACCCAGTACTTC. Its translation: CASSPRDRAGSETQYF.

The CDR3 coding sequence is TGTGCCAGCAGCGTCGACACCTCATGGCACTATGGCTACACCTTC. This sequence encodes CASSVDTSWHYGYTF. The chain is built from TRBV7-9 and TRBJ1-2; D gene ambiguous. This CDR3 has 15 residues. Germline V gene data show CDR1 as SEHNR and CDR2 as FQNEAQ (reference sequence). V dropped 5 bases and J dropped 3 bases, with 16 bases sitting between them.

This clonotype was counted many times. The chain couples TRBV7-9 to TRBJ2-1, with D perhaps TRBD1 (6 bases). The germline V and J ends were trimmed by 5 bases and 9 bases, with 11 bases remaining between them. CDR1 and CDR2 from the germline V gene are SEHNR and FQNEAQ (reference sequence). The length of the CDR3 is 12 residues. CDR3 sequence (DNA): TGTGCCAGCAGCAACAGGGTGGGTGAGCAGTTCTTC. Translated: CASSNRVGEQFF.

V is TRBV30 and J is TRBJ2-1, with 12 bases matching TRBD2. This CDR3 is built from 17 residues. Germline V gives CDR1 GTSNPN, CDR2 SVGIG (reference sequence). V shed 0 bases and J 5 bases; nucleotides not matched to a gene: 8. CDR3 in DNA: TGTGCCTGGAGTGTACGTGAGGGACTAGCGGGTGACAATGAGCAGTTCTTC. This gives the protein CAWSVREGLAGDNEQFF. Combining the CDR3 with reference TRBV30 and TRBJ2-1 gives the whole variable domain SQTIHQWPATLVQPVGSPLSLECTVEGTSNPNLYWYRQAAGRGLQLLFYSVGIGQISSEVPQNLSASRPQDRQFILSSKKLLLSDSGFYLCAWSVREGLAGDNEQFFGPGTRLTVL.

The chain is built from TRBV12-5 and TRBJ1-2; a weak D match, TRBD1 (5 bases). Germline V gives CDR1 LGHNT, CDR2 FRNRAP. The CDR3 length is 15 residues. Trimming took 2 bases from V and 3 from J, leaving 13 bases between them. CDR3 amino acids: CASGLHGAGHYGYTF. DNA of the CDR3: TGTGCTAGTGGTTTGCACGGGGCCGGGCACTATGGCTACACCTTC.

V and J are TRBV5-4 and TRBJ2-2; the D gene is possibly TRBD2 (5 bases). Looked up from germline, CDR1 is SGHNT and CDR2 is YYREEE (reference sequence). The CDR3 extends over 15 amino acids. With 4 bases removed from V and 3 bases from J, the gap between germline ends came to 13 bases. The CDR3 DNA is TGTGCCAGCAGCCCTATGGCGGGTCACACCGGGGAGCTGTTTTTT. Translation: CASSPMAGHTGELFF.

The V and J genes are TRBV30 and TRBJ1-2, with D possibly matching TRBD1 (5 bases). The germline CDR1 and CDR2 sequences are GTSNPN and SVGIG (reference sequence). The CDR3 runs to 12 residues. Trimming stripped 4 bases from V and 6 bases from J, with 12 bases between. The CDR3 coding sequence is TGTGCCTGGACGGGAGGGGAGGATGGCTACACCTTC. Translation: CAWTGGEDGYTF.

The chain uses TRBV6-2 or TRBV6-3 and TRBJ2-7; TRBD1 matches 12 bases. The V gene's germline CDR1 is MNHEY and CDR2 SVGEGT. The J segment lost 0 bases and the V segment lost 2 bases, leaving 17 bases of the junction unmatched. CDR3 length equals 21 residues. CDR3 DNA sequence: TGTGCCAGCAGTTACCACAAGAAGGCGGGACAGGGGGCTTCGAGCTCCTACGAGCAGTACTTC. The encoded protein is CASSYHKKAGQGASSSYEQYF.

The chain employs TRBV28 and TRBJ1-2, with TRBD1 as a possible D gene (6 bases). There are 15 residues in the CDR3. Trimming took off 5 bases at V and 0 bases at J, with 13 bases between the two ends. The germline CDR1 and CDR2 sequences are MDHEN and SYDVKM. This CDR3 is CASSGPGTPNYGYTF. CDR3 DNA: TGTGCCAGCAGTGGACCCGGGACACCTAACTATGGCTACACCTTC.

The chain employs TRBV10-2 and TRBJ2-5; TRBD2 aligns across 11 bases. The CDR3 extends over 15 amino acids. From germline, CDR1 is WSHSY and CDR2 SAAADI. V shed 4 bases and J 1 base; nucleotides not matched to a gene: 2. CDR3 sequence (DNA): TGCGCCAGCAGTGTTACTAGCGGGGGCCAAGAGACCCAGTACTTC. Translating it yields CASSVTSGGQETQYF.

This clonotype occurred many times. The chain recombines TRBV7-2 with TRBJ1-1, with D unresolved. CDR3 length: 16 amino acids. Germline assignment: CDR1 SGHTA and CDR2 FQGNSA. The V and J ends lost 5 bases and 0 bases respectively, with 16 bases between them. CDR3 protein: CASSQTRTVMNTEAFF. For the CDR3, the DNA is TGTGCCAGCAGCCAAACCCGGACGGTCATGAACACTGAAGCTTTCTTT. Full variable domain (missing parts from reference TRBV7-2 and TRBJ1-1): GAGVSQSPSNKVTEKGKDVELRCDPISGHTALYWYRQSLGQGLEFLIYFQGNSAPDKSGLPSDRFSAERTGGSVSTLTIQRTQQEDSAVYLCASSQTRTVMNTEAFFGQGTRLTVV.

The sample holds one count of this clonotype. V is TRBV7-4 and J is TRBJ1-2; 8 bases match TRBD1. The CDR3 spans 15 residues. V dropped 1 base and J dropped 7; count of bases not matched to a gene: 8. From germline, CDR1 is SGHVT and CDR2 SQSDAQ. CDR3 in DNA: TGTGCCAGCAGCTTAGTCGGGCAGGGGGCCTCTGGCTACACCTTC. Translated, it gives CASSLVGQGASGYTF.